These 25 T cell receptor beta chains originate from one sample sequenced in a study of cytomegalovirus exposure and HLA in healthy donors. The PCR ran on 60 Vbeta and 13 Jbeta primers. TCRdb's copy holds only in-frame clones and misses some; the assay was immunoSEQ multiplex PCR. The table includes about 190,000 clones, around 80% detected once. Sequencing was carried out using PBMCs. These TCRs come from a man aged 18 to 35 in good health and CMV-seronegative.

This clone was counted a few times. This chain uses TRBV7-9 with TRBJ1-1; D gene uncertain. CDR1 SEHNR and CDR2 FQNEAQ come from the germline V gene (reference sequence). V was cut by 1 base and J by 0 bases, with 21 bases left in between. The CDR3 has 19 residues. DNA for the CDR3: TGTGCCAGCAGCTTAGTGGATCCCTACATGGGCCAGTTGAACACTGAAGCTTTCTTT. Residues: CASSLVDPYMGQLNTEAFF.

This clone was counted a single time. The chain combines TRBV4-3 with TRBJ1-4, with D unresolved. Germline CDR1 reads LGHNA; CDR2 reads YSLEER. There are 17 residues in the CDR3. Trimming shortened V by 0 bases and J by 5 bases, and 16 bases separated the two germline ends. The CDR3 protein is CASSQDLGIRSNEKLFF. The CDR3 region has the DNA TGCGCCAGCAGCCAAGATTTGGGCATTAGGTCGAATGAAAAACTGTTTTTT.

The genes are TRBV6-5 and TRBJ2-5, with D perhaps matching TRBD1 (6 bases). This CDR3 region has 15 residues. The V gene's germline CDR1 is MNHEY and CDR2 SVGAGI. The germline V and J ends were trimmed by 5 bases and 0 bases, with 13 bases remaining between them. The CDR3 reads CASSGNREYQETQYF. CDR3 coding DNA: TGTGCCAGCAGTGGGAACAGGGAGTACCAAGAGACCCAGTACTTC.

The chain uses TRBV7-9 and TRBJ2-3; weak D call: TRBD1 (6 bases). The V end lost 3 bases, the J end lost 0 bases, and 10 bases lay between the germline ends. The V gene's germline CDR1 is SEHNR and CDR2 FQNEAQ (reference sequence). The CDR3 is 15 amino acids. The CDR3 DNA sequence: TGTGCCAGCAGCTTGGGGGCCGACAGCACAGATACGCAGTATTTT. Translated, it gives CASSLGADSTDTQYF.

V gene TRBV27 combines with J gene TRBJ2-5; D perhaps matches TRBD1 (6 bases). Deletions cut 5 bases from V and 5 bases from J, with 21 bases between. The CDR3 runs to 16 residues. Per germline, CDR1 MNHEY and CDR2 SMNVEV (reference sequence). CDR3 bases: TGTGCCAGCAGTCCCCGTCCCAGTGGGGGCCGGGAGACCCAGTACTTC. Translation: CASSPRPSGGRETQYF.

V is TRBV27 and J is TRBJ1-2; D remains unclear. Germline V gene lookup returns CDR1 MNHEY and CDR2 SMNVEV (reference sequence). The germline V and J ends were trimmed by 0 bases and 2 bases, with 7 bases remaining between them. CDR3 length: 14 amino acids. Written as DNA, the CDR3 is TGTGCCAGCAGTTTATCGGAGGGCAACTATGGCTACACCTTC. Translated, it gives CASSLSEGNYGYTF.

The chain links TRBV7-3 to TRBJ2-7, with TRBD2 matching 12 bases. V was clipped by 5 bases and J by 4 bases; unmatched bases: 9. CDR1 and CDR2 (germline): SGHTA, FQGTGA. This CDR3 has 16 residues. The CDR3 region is CASSPVGGLAGYEQYF. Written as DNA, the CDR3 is TGTGCCAGCAGCCCGGTCGGAGGACTAGCGGGATACGAGCAGTACTTC.

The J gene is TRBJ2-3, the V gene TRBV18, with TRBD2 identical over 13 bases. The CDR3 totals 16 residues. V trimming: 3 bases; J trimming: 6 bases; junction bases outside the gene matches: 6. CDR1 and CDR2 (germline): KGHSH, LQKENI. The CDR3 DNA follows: TGTGCCAGCTCACCTTCCGGGACTAGCGGGACGGATACGCAGTATTTT. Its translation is CASSPSGTSGTDTQYF.

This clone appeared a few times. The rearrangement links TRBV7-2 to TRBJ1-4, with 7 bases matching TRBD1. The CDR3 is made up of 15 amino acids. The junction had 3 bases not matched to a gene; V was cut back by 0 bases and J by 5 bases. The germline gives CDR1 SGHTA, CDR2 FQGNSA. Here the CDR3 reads CASSLAQGVNEKLFF. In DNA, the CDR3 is TGTGCCAGCAGCTTAGCTCAGGGGGTGAATGAAAAACTGTTTTTT. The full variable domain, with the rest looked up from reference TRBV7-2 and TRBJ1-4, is GAGVSQSPSNKVTEKGKDVELRCDPISGHTALYWYRQSLGQGLEFLIYFQGNSAPDKSGLPSDRFSAERTGGSVSTLTIQRTQQEDSAVYLCASSLAQGVNEKLFFGSGTQLSVL.

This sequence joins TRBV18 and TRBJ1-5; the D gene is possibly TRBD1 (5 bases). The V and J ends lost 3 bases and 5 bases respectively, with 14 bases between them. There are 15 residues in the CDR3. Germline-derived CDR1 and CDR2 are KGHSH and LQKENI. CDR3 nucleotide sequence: TGTGCCAGCTCACCTCTGGGGGGGGAGGATCAGCCCCAGCATTTT. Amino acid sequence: CASSPLGGEDQPQHF. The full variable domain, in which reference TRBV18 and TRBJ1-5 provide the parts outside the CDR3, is NAGVMQNPRHLVRRRGQEARLRCSPMKGHSHVYWYRQLPEEGLKFMVYLQKENIIDESGMPKERFSAEFPKEGPSILRIQQVVRGDSAAYFCASSPLGGEDQPQHFGDGTRLSIL.

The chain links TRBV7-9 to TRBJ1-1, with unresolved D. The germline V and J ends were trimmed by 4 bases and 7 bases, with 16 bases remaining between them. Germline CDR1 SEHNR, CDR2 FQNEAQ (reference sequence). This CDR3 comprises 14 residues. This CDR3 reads CASSSTSASIEAFF. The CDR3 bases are TGTGCCAGCAGCTCTACGTCTGCCTCAATTGAAGCTTTCTTT.

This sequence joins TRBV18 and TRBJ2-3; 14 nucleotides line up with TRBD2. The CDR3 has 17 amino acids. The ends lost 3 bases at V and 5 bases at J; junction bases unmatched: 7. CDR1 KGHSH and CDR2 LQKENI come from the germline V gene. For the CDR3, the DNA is TGTGCCAGCTCACCCACCGGGACTAGCGGGAGATTAGATACGCAGTATTTT. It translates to CASSPTGTSGRLDTQYF.

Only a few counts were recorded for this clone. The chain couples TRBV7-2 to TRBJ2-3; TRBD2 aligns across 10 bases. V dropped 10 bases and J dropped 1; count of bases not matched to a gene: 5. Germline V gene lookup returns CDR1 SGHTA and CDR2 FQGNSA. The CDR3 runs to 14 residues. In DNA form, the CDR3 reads TGTGCCACGAGCGGGAGGGTTCGCACAGATACGCAGTATTTT. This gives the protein CATSGRVRTDTQYF. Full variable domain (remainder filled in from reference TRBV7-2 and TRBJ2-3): GAGVSQSPSNKVTEKGKDVELRCDPISGHTALYWYRQSLGQGLEFLIYFQGNSAPDKSGLPSDRFSAERTGGSVSTLTIQRTQQEDSAVYLCATSGRVRTDTQYFGPGTRLTVL.

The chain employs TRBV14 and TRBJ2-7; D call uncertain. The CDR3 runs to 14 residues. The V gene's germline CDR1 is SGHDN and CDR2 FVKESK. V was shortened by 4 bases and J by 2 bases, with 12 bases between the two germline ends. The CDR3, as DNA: TGTGCCAGCAGCCGGAAGGAGTTCCCCTACGAGCAGTACTTC. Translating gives CASSRKEFPYEQYF.

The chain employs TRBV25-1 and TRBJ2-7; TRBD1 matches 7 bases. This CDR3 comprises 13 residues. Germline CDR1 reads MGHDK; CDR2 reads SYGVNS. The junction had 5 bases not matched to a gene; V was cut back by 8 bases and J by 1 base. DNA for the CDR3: TGTGCCAGCCTGAGGGGGCTGTCCTACGAGCAGTACTTC. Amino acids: CASLRGLSYEQYF.

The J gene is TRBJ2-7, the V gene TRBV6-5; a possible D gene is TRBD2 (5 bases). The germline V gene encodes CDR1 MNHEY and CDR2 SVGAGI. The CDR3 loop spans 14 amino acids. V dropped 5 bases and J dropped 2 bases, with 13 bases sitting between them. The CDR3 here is CASSHQRAPYEQYF. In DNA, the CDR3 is TGTGCCAGCAGTCACCAGAGGGCTCCCTACGAGCAGTACTTC.

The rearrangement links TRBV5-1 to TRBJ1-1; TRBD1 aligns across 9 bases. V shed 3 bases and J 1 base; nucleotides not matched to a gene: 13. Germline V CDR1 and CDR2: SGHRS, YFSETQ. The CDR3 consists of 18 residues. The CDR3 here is CASSWGLQGASKNTEAFF. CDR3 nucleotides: TGCGCCAGCAGCTGGGGGCTACAGGGGGCGAGTAAGAACACTGAAGCTTTCTTT. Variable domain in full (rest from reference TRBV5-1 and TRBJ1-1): KAGVTQTPRYLIKTRGQQVTLSCSPISGHRSVSWYQQTPGQGLQFLFEYFSETQRNKGNFPGRFSGRQFSNSRSEMNVSTLELGDSALYLCASSWGLQGASKNTEAFFGQGTRLTVV.

The CDR3 region has the DNA TGTGCCAGCAGGGGTGGACAGGGTATCAATGAAAAACTGTTTTTT. This translates into CASRGGQGINEKLFF. The rearrangement links TRBV2 to TRBJ1-4; 8 bases fit TRBD1. Trimming at V came to 6 bases and at J to 5 bases, leaving 8 bases not matched to a gene. This CDR3 contains 15 residues. The germline gives CDR1 SNHLY, CDR2 FYNNEI.

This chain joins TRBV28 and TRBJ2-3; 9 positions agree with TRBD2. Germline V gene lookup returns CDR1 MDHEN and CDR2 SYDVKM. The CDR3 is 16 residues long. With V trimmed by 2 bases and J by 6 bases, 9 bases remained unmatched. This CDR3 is CASSLGGSGGWDTQYF. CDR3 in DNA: TGTGCCAGCAGTTTAGGCGGGAGCGGGGGGTGGGATACGCAGTATTTT.

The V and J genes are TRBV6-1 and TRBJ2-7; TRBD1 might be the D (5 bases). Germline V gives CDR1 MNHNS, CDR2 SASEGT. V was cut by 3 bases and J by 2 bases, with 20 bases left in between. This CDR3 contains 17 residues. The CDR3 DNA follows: TGTGCCAGCAGTGACATCCTCAGGGTCCCGGCTGCCTACGAGCAGTACTTC. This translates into CASSDILRVPAAYEQYF.

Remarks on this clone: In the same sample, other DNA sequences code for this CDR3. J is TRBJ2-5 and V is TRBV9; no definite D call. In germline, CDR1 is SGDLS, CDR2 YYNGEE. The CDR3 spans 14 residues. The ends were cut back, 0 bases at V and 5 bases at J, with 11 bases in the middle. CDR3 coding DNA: TGTGCCAGCAGCGTAGGCTCTGGGCAGGAGACCCAGTACTTC. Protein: CASSVGSGQETQYF. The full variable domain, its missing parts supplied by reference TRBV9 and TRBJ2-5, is DSGVTQTPKHLITATGQRVTLRCSPRSGDLSVYWYQQSLDQGLQFLIQYYNGEERAKGNILERFSAQQFPDLHSELNLSSLELGDSALYFCASSVGSGQETQYFGPGTRLLVL.

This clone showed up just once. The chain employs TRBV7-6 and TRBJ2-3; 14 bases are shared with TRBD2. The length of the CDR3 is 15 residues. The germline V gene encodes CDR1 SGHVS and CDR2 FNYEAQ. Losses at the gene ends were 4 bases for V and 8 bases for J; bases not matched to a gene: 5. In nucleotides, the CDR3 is TGTGCCAGCAGCTCCGGGACTAGCGGGAGTACTACGCAGTATTTT. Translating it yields CASSSGTSGSTTQYF.

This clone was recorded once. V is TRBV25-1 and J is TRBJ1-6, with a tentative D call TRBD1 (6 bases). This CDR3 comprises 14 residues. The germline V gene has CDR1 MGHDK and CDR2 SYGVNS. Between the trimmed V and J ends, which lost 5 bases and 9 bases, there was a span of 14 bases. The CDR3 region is CASSPHRESSPLHF. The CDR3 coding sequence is TGTGCCAGCAGTCCGCACAGGGAAAGTTCACCCCTCCACTTT.

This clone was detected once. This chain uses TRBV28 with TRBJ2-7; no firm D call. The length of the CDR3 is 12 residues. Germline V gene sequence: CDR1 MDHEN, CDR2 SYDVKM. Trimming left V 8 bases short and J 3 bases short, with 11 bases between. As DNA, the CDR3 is TGTGCCAGCCAGATTTCCAGCTACGAGCAGTACTTC. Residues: CASQISSYEQYF. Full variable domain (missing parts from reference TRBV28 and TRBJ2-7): DVKVTQSSRYLVKRTGEKVFLECVQDMDHENMFWYRQDPGLGLRLIYFSYDVKMKEKGDIPEGYSVSREKKERFSLILESASTNQTSMYLCASQISSYEQYFGPGTRLTVT.

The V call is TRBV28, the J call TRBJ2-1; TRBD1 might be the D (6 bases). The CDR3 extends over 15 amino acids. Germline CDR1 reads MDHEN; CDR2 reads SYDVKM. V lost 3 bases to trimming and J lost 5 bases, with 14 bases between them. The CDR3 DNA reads TGTGCCAGCAGTTTGCGGACAGAAGTCCACAATGAGCAGTTCTTC. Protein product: CASSLRTEVHNEQFF.